The next 12 T cell receptor beta chains were all read from a single sample in a study of OX40 agonist ivuxolimab in advanced cancers. The method was immunoSEQ multiplex PCR; TCRdb's version includes in-frame clones alone and lacks a portion of them. Found here are tens of thousands of clones, about 89% of them singletons; the top ten hold 0.55% to 0.7%. Sequencing was performed on CD4+ or CD8+ T cells sorted from blood, taken in a trial of the OX40 agonist ivuxolimab. The origin of the receptors is an adult with an advanced solid tumor such as melanoma, head and neck, liver or kidney cancer.

V is TRBV29-1 and J is TRBJ2-7, with 8 bases fitting TRBD1. V lost 5 bases, J lost 4 bases, and 7 bases stayed unmatched. The CDR3 contains 13 residues. The germline gives CDR1 SQVTM, CDR2 ANQGSEA. CDR3 residues: CSVPTGESYEQYF. In nucleotides, the CDR3 is TGCAGCGTTCCGACAGGGGAGTCGTACGAGCAGTACTTC.

CDR3 residues: CASSYLNQGGMGHTIYF. The CDR3 region has the DNA TGTGCCAGCAGTTACCTAAACCAGGGGGGCATGGGACACACCATATATTTT. J is TRBJ1-3 and V is TRBV6-8; 7 bases are a match to TRBD1. This CDR3 comprises 17 residues. CDR1 and CDR2 (germline): MNHGY, SAAAGT. J gave up 8 bases and V 2 bases, and 15 bases lay outside the gene matches.

Concerning this clone: Other DNA sequences in the same sample also yield this CDR3. The V gene is TRBV19, the J gene TRBJ2-6; D is undetermined. With 1 base removed from V and 0 bases from J, the gap between germline ends came to 4 bases. CDR1 and CDR2 (germline): LNHDA, SQIVND (reference sequence). The CDR3 runs to 15 residues. The CDR3 DNA is TGTGCCAGTAGTATAGCGGACTCTGGGGCCAACGTCCTGACTTTC. Protein: CASSIADSGANVLTF.

Notes on this clone: Its ends do not fully match the called genes, so a read error is possible. This sequence joins TRBV20-1 and TRBJ1-2; D gene unclear. In germline, CDR1 is DFQATT, CDR2 SNEGSKA (reference sequence). The CDR3 loop spans 8 amino acids. The CDR3 spells CSVPGLFF. Here the CDR3 DNA reads TGCAGTGTCCCGGGTCTCTTCTTC.

The chain joins TRBV18 to TRBJ1-2; a weak D match, TRBD1 (6 bases). The CDR3 length is 15 residues. Trimming removed 3 bases at V and 4 bases at J, with 15 bases between. CDR1 is KGHSH and CDR2 is LQKENI in the germline V gene. DNA for the CDR3: TGTGCCAGCTCACCCACCGGGGGGGCGAGCTATGGCTACACCTTC. Translated: CASSPTGGASYGYTF.

This rearrangement joins TRBV5-6 to TRBJ1-6; D is perhaps TRBD1 (6 bases). The germline CDR1 and CDR2 sequences are SGHDT and YYEEEE. Trimming stripped 4 bases from V and 1 base from J, with 15 bases between. There are 17 residues in the CDR3. The CDR3 loop is CASSHTGAGSYNSPLHF. The CDR3 DNA follows: TGTGCCAGCAGCCACACGGGGGCGGGATCCTATAATTCACCCCTCCACTTT.

This chain joins TRBV28 and TRBJ2-5; D is perhaps TRBD1 or TRBD2 (6 bases each). The CDR3 totals 14 residues. CDR1 is MDHEN and CDR2 is SYDVKM in the germline V gene. Trimming took 2 bases from V and 4 from J, leaving 11 bases between them. CDR3 DNA: TGTGCCAGCAGTTTAGGGGGGCGACTAGAGACCCAGTACTTC. Residues: CASSLGGRLETQYF.

This clone was observed a single time. This chain uses TRBV5-4 with TRBJ1-3; the match to TRBD1 covers 9 bases. The V and J ends lost 0 bases and 3 bases, in that order; junction bases with no gene match: 1. Germline V gives CDR1 SGHNT, CDR2 YYREEE (reference sequence). This CDR3 has 15 residues. The DNA of the CDR3 is TGTGCCAGCAGCTTGGGACAGGGGGTTGGAAACACCATATATTTT. Amino acids: CASSLGQGVGNTIYF.

CDR3 DNA sequence: TGTGCCAGCAGCTTAGTTTCGGCTAGCGGGAGGAATGAGCAGTTCTTC. Translation: CASSLVSASGRNEQFF. V gene TRBV7-6 combines with J gene TRBJ2-1, with TRBD2 matching 11 bases. The length of the CDR3 is 16 residues. Per the germline V gene, CDR1 is SGHVS and CDR2 is FNYEAQ. J lost 7 bases, V lost 1 base, and 6 bases had no gene match.

V gene TRBV21-1 combines with J gene TRBJ1-5; the D call TRBD1 from the table was never checked on the DNA. TRBV21-1 is marked as a pseudogene. The CDR3 is 17 residues long. In nucleotides, the CDR3 is TGTGCCAGCAGCAAAGCTCTAGGACAGGCCCGTTATCAGCCCCAGCATTTT. It codes for CASSKALGQARYQPQHF.

The chain has TRBV5-1 and TRBJ1-1; no definite D call. Germline values: CDR1 SGHRS, CDR2 YFSETQ. V lost 0 bases and J 4 bases, leaving 10 bases between the germline ends. This CDR3 region has 14 residues. The CDR3 loop reads CASSLGPDGTEAFF. The CDR3 DNA is TGCGCCAGCAGCTTGGGTCCTGACGGCACTGAAGCTTTCTTT.

As DNA, the CDR3 is TGCGCCAGCAGCCAAACGGGGGGTAGAGAGACCCAGTACTTC. The encoded protein is CASSQTGGRETQYF. The chain joins TRBV5-1 to TRBJ2-5; 7 nucleotides agree with TRBD2. The J segment lost 4 bases and the V segment lost 4 bases, leaving 7 bases of the junction unmatched. CDR1 is SGHRS and CDR2 is YFSETQ in the germline V gene. This CDR3 comprises 14 residues.